One sample yielded the 27 T cell receptor beta chains listed below, sequenced in a study of blood T cell repertoires in COVID-19. The protocol was immunoSEQ multiplex PCR, while the TCRdb copy is restricted to in-frame clones and leaves out a portion. The table lists under 200,000 clones, over 80% of them singletons. The specimen was peripheral blood. Receptor source: a woman aged 60 to 75 with acute or convalescent COVID-19.

The chain uses TRBV18 and TRBJ1-1; D is uncertain. The V end was cut by 1 base, the J end by 4 bases, with 10 bases between. This CDR3 is 14 amino acids long. CDR1 is KGHSH, CDR2 LQKENI, per germline. CDR3 DNA: TGTGCCAGCTCACCACTTTCAGATTCCACTGAAGCTTTCTTT. Translation gives CASSPLSDSTEAFF.

CDR3 protein: CASSSLSRTANTEAFF. The CDR3 region has the DNA TGTGCCAGCAGCTCCCTTTCCCGGACAGCGAACACTGAAGCTTTCTTT. This chain links TRBV13 with TRBJ1-1; maybe TRBD1 (6 bases). The germline V and J ends were trimmed by 4 bases and 1 base, with 16 bases remaining between them. Germline values: CDR1 PRHDT, CDR2 FYEKMQ (reference sequence). This CDR3 spans 16 amino acids.

The genes are TRBV9 and TRBJ1-3, with D tentatively TRBD1 (5 bases). Trimming stripped 2 bases from V and 9 bases from J, with 12 bases between. The CDR3 consists of 13 residues. Germline-derived CDR1 and CDR2 are SGDLS and YYNGEE. DNA of the CDR3: TGTGCCAGCAGCGTGGCAGACGGGGGCACCATATATTTT. Translation: CASSVADGGTIYF.

This clone came up a few times. The chain joins TRBV6-5 to TRBJ2-3; D is possibly TRBD1 (6 bases). This CDR3 has 13 amino acids. Germline V CDR1 and CDR2: MNHEY, SVGAGI. The germline V and J ends were trimmed by 7 bases and 4 bases, with 12 bases remaining between them. The CDR3 spells CASKIQGPDTQYF. As DNA, the CDR3 is TGTGCCAGCAAGATCCAGGGGCCAGATACGCAGTATTTT.

The rearrangement uses TRBV19 and TRBJ1-6; no definite D call. With 3 bases removed from V and 0 bases from J, the gap between germline ends came to 6 bases. The CDR3 spans 15 residues. Germline values: CDR1 LNHDA, CDR2 SQIVND (reference sequence). CDR3: CASSIWSSYNSPLHF. CDR3 coding DNA: TGTGCCAGTAGTATTTGGAGCTCCTATAATTCACCCCTCCACTTT.

This chain joins TRBV29-1 and TRBJ1-2; D gene ambiguous. Germline V gene lookup returns CDR1 SQVTM and CDR2 ANQGSEA. The CDR3 loop spans 9 amino acids. The ends were cut back, 3 bases at V and 8 bases at J, with 4 bases in the middle. DNA for the CDR3: TGCAGCGTTGAGGGCGGCTACACCTTC. This gives the protein CSVEGGYTF.

There are a few counts of this clone. Here the CDR3 reads CSAEQGASETQYF. The CDR3 coding sequence is TGCAGCGCCGAACAAGGAGCGTCGGAGACCCAGTACTTC. The genes are TRBV29-1 and TRBJ2-5; D is unclear. Deletions cut 7 bases from V and 5 bases from J, with 17 bases between. This CDR3 is 13 amino acids long. CDR1 is SQVTM, CDR2 ANQGSEA, per germline.

The chain couples TRBV3-1 (or the pseudogene TRBV3-2) to TRBJ1-6, with D hard to call. CDR1 is LGHDT, CDR2 YNNKEL, per germline (reference sequence). Trimming stripped 1 base from V and 9 bases from J, with 19 bases between. This CDR3 comprises 17 residues. CDR3 protein: CASSQGIPGITGSPLHF. The CDR3 DNA follows: TGTGCCAGCAGCCAAGGTATTCCGGGAATTACGGGTTCACCCCTCCACTTT.

This chain connects TRBV27 to TRBJ2-1, with 12 bases identical to TRBD2. Germline V CDR1 and CDR2: MNHEY, SMNVEV (reference sequence). With V trimmed by 5 bases and J by 2 bases, 10 bases remained unmatched. The length of the CDR3 is 18 residues. DNA of the CDR3: TGTGCCAGCAGTATTCTAGCGGGGGGGCGAGGTACCTACAATGAGCAGTTCTTC. It is translated as CASSILAGGRGTYNEQFF.

CDR3 nucleotides: TGTGCCAGCAGCAATACTGGACAGGGTGGTCAGCCCCAGCATTTT. Translating it yields CASSNTGQGGQPQHF. V usage is TRBV11-2 and J usage is TRBJ1-5, with 8 bases identical to TRBD1. The CDR3 covers 15 residues. V shed 5 bases and J 6 bases; nucleotides not matched to a gene: 9. From germline, CDR1 is SGHAT and CDR2 FQNNGV.

Note on this clone: Germline is not matched at one junction end, which may reflect a read error. This chain joins TRBV19 and TRBJ1-5, with 8 bases matching TRBD1. This CDR3 has 16 residues. Looked up from germline, CDR1 is LNHDA and CDR2 is SQIVND (reference sequence). The CDR3 sequence: CASSIRQGASSQPQHF. The CDR3 nucleotides are TGTGCCAGTAGTATCCGCCAGGGGGCGAGCAGTCAGCCCCAGCATTTT.

The chain has TRBV4-2 and TRBJ2-3; possibly TRBD2 for D (5 bases). Germline CDR1 LGHNA, CDR2 YNFKEQ. The V gene lost 2 bases and the J gene lost 5 bases, with 20 bases spanning the gap. The CDR3 loop spans 17 amino acids. Here the CDR3 DNA reads TGTGCCAGCAGCCAATCGACCGAGCCCGGGGAAGGAGATACGCAGTATTTT. It yields the protein CASSQSTEPGEGDTQYF.

This chain uses TRBV15 with TRBJ1-5, with TRBD1 matching over 7 bases. V shed 2 bases and J 3 bases; nucleotides not matched to a gene: 4. This CDR3 spans 15 amino acids. Germline values: CDR1 LNHNV, CDR2 YYDKDF (reference sequence). The CDR3 DNA follows: TGTGCCACCAGCAGACTGGACAGGTTCAATCAGCCCCAGCATTTT. Translating it yields CATSRLDRFNQPQHF.

This rearrangement joins TRBV27 to TRBJ1-3, with D possibly matching TRBD1 (6 bases). Between the trimmed V and J ends, which lost 6 bases and 4 bases, there was a span of 10 bases. The CDR3 consists of 13 residues. Germline lookup yields CDR1 MNHEY and CDR2 SMNVEV (reference sequence). The CDR3: CASRLTGGNTIYF. The CDR3 bases are TGTGCCAGCAGATTGACAGGAGGAAACACCATATATTTT.

The V gene is TRBV5-1, the J gene TRBJ2-7; D is unclear. V lost 1 base to trimming and J lost 0 bases, with 8 bases between them. The CDR3 runs to 14 residues. CDR1 is SGHRS and CDR2 is YFSETQ in the germline V gene. CDR3 bases: TGCGCCAGCAGCTTGACGGTTAGCTCCTACGAGCAGTACTTC. Its translation is CASSLTVSSYEQYF.

V gene TRBV6-6 combines with J gene TRBJ2-7, with D possibly TRBD2 on 6 matching bases. The CDR3 has 14 residues. Trimming removed 6 bases at V and 0 bases at J, with 12 bases between. CDR1 is MNHNY and CDR2 is SVGAGI in the germline V gene (reference sequence). The DNA for the CDR3 is TGTGCCAGCAGCTTGGGGGGTGCCTCCTACGAGCAGTACTTC. It codes for CASSLGGASYEQYF.

The V call is TRBV7-9, the J call TRBJ1-2, with TRBD1 matching over 9 bases. Germline values: CDR1 SEHNR, CDR2 FQNEAQ (reference sequence). CDR3 length: 15 amino acids. J gave up 3 bases and V 4 bases, and 6 bases lay outside the gene matches. Here the CDR3 DNA reads TGTGCCAGCAGCTCCTCCGGGACAGGGCACTATGGCTACACCTTC. It codes for CASSSSGTGHYGYTF.

This clone was picked up a small number of times. CDR3 sequence (DNA): TGTGCCAGCAGTTACTCGTCTGGGGCGACTAATGAAAAACTGTTTTTT. As protein: CASSYSSGATNEKLFF. The chain is built from TRBV6-6 and TRBJ1-4, with TRBD1 as a possible D gene (5 bases). This CDR3 spans 16 amino acids. Deletions cut 0 bases from V and 2 bases from J, with 10 bases between. The germline V gene has CDR1 MNHNY and CDR2 SVGAGI (reference sequence).

This clone was counted a single time. Other DNA sequences of this sample code for an identical CDR3. The rearrangement uses TRBV4-3 and TRBJ1-3; D is perhaps TRBD1 (5 bases). Germline lookup yields CDR1 LGHNA and CDR2 YSLEER. Trimming took 4 bases from V and 5 from J, leaving 9 bases between them. The CDR3 is 13 amino acids. The CDR3 sequence: CASSPDRRNTIYF. In DNA, the CDR3 is TGCGCCAGCAGCCCTGACAGACGAAACACCATATATTTT.

This sequence joins TRBV29-1 and TRBJ1-2; 8 bases agree with TRBD1. CDR1 and CDR2 (germline): SQVTM, ANQGSEA. The CDR3 has 14 residues. Trimming took 6 bases from V and 4 from J; bases not matched to a gene: 10. The CDR3 DNA reads as TGCAGCGTCGGACAGGGCGCTACCAGCTATGGCTACACCTTC. Translated: CSVGQGATSYGYTF.

J is TRBJ1-5 and V is TRBV5-1, with 9 bases fitting TRBD1. CDR3 size: 17 residues. Per the germline V gene, CDR1 is SGHRS and CDR2 is YFSETQ. J lost 4 bases, V lost 4 bases, and 12 bases had no gene match. The CDR3 nucleotides are TGCGCCAGCAGCCCCGGACAGGGGCAGGGAATAAATCAGCCCCAGCATTTT. It yields the protein CASSPGQGQGINQPQHF.

The chain employs TRBV27 and TRBJ1-2; a possible D gene is TRBD1 (5 bases). The V end lost 4 bases, the J end lost 0 bases, and 18 bases lay between the germline ends. The CDR3 has 17 residues. Germline V gene data show CDR1 as MNHEY and CDR2 as SMNVEV (reference sequence). Here the CDR3 reads CASSWGRTLGANYGYTF. In DNA, the CDR3 is TGTGCCAGCAGTTGGGGGAGGACCTTAGGTGCTAACTATGGCTACACCTTC.

The V call is TRBV30, the J call TRBJ1-1; the D is unclear. The CDR3 runs 13 residues. Per the germline V gene, CDR1 is GTSNPN and CDR2 is SVGIG (reference sequence). Trimming removed 0 bases from V and 4 bases from J, with 9 bases in between. This CDR3 reads CAWSVRSGTEAFF. The DNA of the CDR3 is TGTGCCTGGAGTGTACGGTCGGGCACTGAAGCTTTCTTT.

The CDR3 region is CASSILGQGEQFF. The CDR3 nucleotides are TGTGCCAGTAGTATTCTGGGGCAGGGGGAGCAGTTCTTC. The chain couples TRBV19 to TRBJ2-1, with a weak D call TRBD1 (6 bases). Germline V lookup: CDR1 LNHDA, CDR2 SQIVND (reference sequence). Trimming pared 3 bases from V and 10 bases from J, leaving 13 bases between. The CDR3 runs to 13 residues.

The V and J genes are TRBV25-1 and TRBJ2-7, with 10 nucleotides matching TRBD1. The V gene's germline CDR1 is MGHDK and CDR2 SYGVNS. The V segment lost 9 bases and the J segment 12 bases; nucleotides outside the gene matches: 14. The CDR3 totals 13 residues. The CDR3 DNA is TGTGCCAGGGAAAGGCGGGACAGGGGATGGAGGTACTTC. Translating it yields CARERRDRGWRYF.

The rearrangement joins TRBV10-1 to TRBJ2-7, with TRBD2 identical over 8 bases. J was trimmed by 11 bases and V by 8 bases; bases with no gene match: 14. From germline, CDR1 is WNHNN and CDR2 SYGVQD (reference sequence). The CDR3 has 13 residues. CDR3 residues: CASALGAGEVKYF. CDR3 bases: TGCGCCAGCGCCCTGGGAGCGGGGGAGGTAAAGTACTTC.

V and J are TRBV7-9 and TRBJ2-7, with D possibly being TRBD2 (6 bases). Trimming removed 0 bases at V and 3 bases at J, with 18 bases between. Germline V gene data show CDR1 as SEHNR and CDR2 as FQNEAQ (reference sequence). This CDR3 is 17 amino acids long. DNA for the CDR3: TGTGCCAGCAGCTTAGCTCGGGGCCGGGACTCCTACTACGAGCAGTACTTC. Amino acids: CASSLARGRDSYYEQYF.